This T cell receptor (beta chain) comes out of a study of shared clonotypes between healthy human individuals. The repertoire was sequenced with immunoSEQ multiplex PCR; TCRdb's copy has only in-frame clones and lacks some. The sample shows roughly 700,000 clones, about 74% of them seen only once. The receptor was isolated from a young woman in good health. The sequencing sample was made of memory CD4+ T cells sorted from blood. Subset described: CD45RA-negative fraction.

DNA of the CDR3: TGTGCCAGCAGTGGCGGGGGGACAGATATAACCGAGCAGTACTTC. Translating gives CASSGGGTDITEQYF. V is TRBV27 and J is TRBJ2-7, with D possibly being TRBD2 (8 bases). The CDR3 extends over 15 amino acids. Germline V gives CDR1 MNHEY, CDR2 SMNVEV (reference sequence). With 5 bases removed from V and 6 bases from J, the gap between germline ends came to 20 bases.